The entry that follows covers one T cell receptor beta chain sequence. Its antigen specificity is not known. Base quality data are lacking; no much larger clone is found one base away. The sample holds other DNA sequences that translate to the same CDR3. This specimen belongs to a study of cytomegalovirus exposure and HLA in healthy donors (dated by TCRdb to 2015 to 2018). Background on the whole study: In an earlier analysis of approximately 500 of the donors, 276 Gb of sequence data and just under 120 million unique TCR beta sequences from some 170 million T cells were reported. Of the 300 to 450 genotyped donors, about 80% fell in the genetic ancestry cluster associated with self-reported Caucasian donors. The later analysis used no new phenotypic data to find candidate immune exposures, relying instead on TCR beta sequences and their occurrence across donors. The study profiled the T cell repertoires of hundreds of subjects by immunosequencing and related them to cytomegalovirus serostatus. The study was designed to test whether signatures of past pathogen exposure could be identified by cataloging public T cell receptors. On average, 235,054 unique TCR beta nucleotide sequences were sequenced per donor among a few hundred genotyped donors of the cohort, with approximately 18% of those sequences being non-productive. An early release that covered 640 HLA-typed donors contained approximately 300 gigabases of sequencing data and about 93 million unique TCR sequences. Alongside the repertoire data, information on donor age, sex, ethnicity and CMV serostatus was compiled. Genome-wide SNP genotypes for about 65% of the 666 donors were used in a later genetic analysis, which treated that subset as a discovery cohort. Because of strong linkage in the cohort, roughly five DR-DQ haplotypes were treated as single units for association and clustering. In addition to the first cohort of around 670 subjects, a separate validation cohort of approximately 130 different subjects was used. An earlier analysis of approximately 580 of the donors used high-throughput TCR beta sequencing to judge whether each TCR beta V gene segment behaved as functional or pseudogenic. High-throughput TCR immunosequencing, statistical association of individual TCRs with disease status, and machine learning were combined to predict cytomegalovirus infection status. All discovery cohort repertoires had been generated on a single sequencing platform. HLA typing covered class I and class II loci at four-digit resolution. Typing coverage varied by locus: roughly 620-630 donors for A, B, C, DRB1 and DQB1; more than 500 for DQA1; around 570 for DPA1; roughly 450 for DPB1. In a later analysis, previously published TCR beta repertoires from fewer than 750 donors were re-analyzed and high-resolution HLA genotyping was added so that TCR occurrence patterns could be studied.

The cohort was made up of approximately 670 healthy bone marrow donors. All cohort members were sampled while nominally healthy, although unrecorded immune exposures were likely present. The donor tested CMV seronegative and was one of the 352 seronegative cohort members. A peripheral blood sample was provided by each donor, and peripheral blood mononuclear cells were used for TCR beta sequencing. Genomic DNA extraction from the blood cell samples was performed with the Qiagen DNeasy Blood Extraction Kit. Receptor amplification or capture employed the immunoSEQ multiplex PCR assay. The multiplex PCR relied on a mix of 60 forward primers for TCR Vbeta segments and 13 reverse primers for TCR Jbeta segments. The CDR3 region of rearranged TCR beta genes was amplified from genomic DNA with a multiplex PCR assay. The Illumina HiSeq System was used to sequence the amplified TCR beta libraries as 87-base-pair reads. The original methods were these. Across the 670 or so repertoires, a later analysis counted some 80 million unique TCR beta chains, around 10 million of which were shared by at least two donors. To remove PCR and sequencing errors, raw reads were error-corrected and collapsed into unique sequences using a nearest-neighbor algorithm that merged closely related sequences. To assign V, D and J gene segments, CDR3 sequences were aligned to IMGT reference sequences. Each retained sequence needed at least a six-nucleotide match to both a V gene segment and a J gene segment. Rearrangements were called productive when the CDR3 lacked stop codons and stayed in frame with V and J; all others were non-productive. CDR3 was defined by IMGT convention, running from the second conserved V-encoded cysteine to the conserved J-encoded phenylalanine. In an earlier analysis of approximately 590 of the donors, sequences lacking an unambiguous match to a single V gene segment were excluded. In an earlier analysis of about 590 of the donors, a V segment was called functional when productive rearrangements were above 56.7%, and segregating when the standard deviation between donors exceeded 5%. A statistical classification framework was built for diagnosing cytomegalovirus status from the catalog of TCR beta chain sequences. In a later analysis, TCR nucleotide sequences were compared against IMGT/GENE-DB human TR gene sequences so that V and J genes could be assigned. Using the TCRdist pipeline, a later analysis assigned CDR3 sequences along with most-parsimonious VDJ recombination scenarios. A later analysis defined each TCR beta chain by its CDR3 amino acid sequence plus V-gene family, and excluded reads lacking a unique V-gene family. To address suspected cross-contamination and a sequencing artifact, a later analysis removed roughly 640 highly shared, low-generation-probability nucleotide sequences. For each public chain, a later analysis derived a clonal expansion index from normalized ranks of inferred template counts within each repertoire. A later analysis computed generation probabilities with a VDJ recombination model fitted to out-of-frame rearrangements, and checked the results against IGoR. In a later analysis, hypergeometric tests were used to score TCR-TCR, TCR-HLA and TCR-CMV co-occurrence, with a repertoire-size bias correction applied to TCR pairs. In a later analysis, false discovery rates were estimated by permuting HLA or CMV assignments 20 times. A later analysis grouped co-occurring TCRs with DBSCAN, adding TCRdist sequence similarity when clustering within HLA-allele-positive subsets. For co-occurrence clustering, repertoires with fewer than 30,000 or more than 120,000 public chains were excluded, along with four to six repertoires with anomalous nucleotide sharing. This immuneACCESS table, as held by TCRdb, lists in-frame sequences with V and J called but not all clones. Of the missing ones, under half trace to an unresolved V gene in checked studies; the others have no known cause. That table supplies the V and J calls and clone size; D and trimming were determined from the DNA. The sample data list 120,000 to 150,000 clones, and roughly 77% of these were observed just once. The ten largest clones add up to about 3% of the sample.

Study-wide findings and limitations: Some IMGT-functional V segments, including TRBV6-2 and TRBV6-3, could not be told apart with the 87-base-pair reads, so those segments were excluded. The presence/absence analyses assumed that sequencing depth was roughly uniform across donors, and that assumption may not be true. A later analysis associated about 16,000 TCR beta sequences with specific HLA alleles at a false discovery rate of 0.05. A later analysis found that HLA-associated TCR beta chains were more clonally expanded and had lower generation probabilities than equally common non-associated chains. Three of the identified cytomegalovirus-associated TCR beta chains were confirmed in vitro to be specific for cytomegalovirus antigens. When HLA alleles, especially DR and DQ, strongly co-occurred, attributing TCR associations to individual alleles was difficult. In a later analysis, most CMV-associated TCR beta chains were found to appear HLA-restricted, with HLA associations seemingly driven largely by CMV exposure. A further reported finding was that TCR beta sequences accurately predicted the HLA-A and HLA-B alleles for most subjects in the first cohort. In this cohort, only TCR beta chains were sequenced, and detectable features were limited by the absence of alpha or paired-chain data. V-gene and J-gene trimming of TCR beta chains was associated with a missense DCLRE1C variant in a later genetic analysis, and the association was replicated in an independent cohort. A group of highly shared sequence variants was considered likely to be a technical artifact of the sequencing pipeline. Correlated functional status among segregating V segments might reflect linkage disequilibrium, but an unknown experimental factor could not be ruled out. A later genetic analysis reported fewer N-insertions in productive TCRs among donors in an Asian-associated ancestry cluster than the approximately 700-donor mean. Several of the top co-occurrence clusters appeared to be linked to parvovirus B19, influenza, CMV and Epstein-Barr virus, according to a later analysis. Because HLA typing was missing for some donors at each locus, association tests included only the typed subset. The study listed approximately 150 TCR beta chains as associated with cytomegalovirus. Because counts were too low, 15 or so rarely observed V segments, including chromosome 9 orphons, were excluded from the earlier analysis of around 590 of the donors. Most TCR sequences were observed very rarely across donors, whereas some public TCRs were present in many individuals. Immune exposure information for the cohort was limited to CMV serostatus. According to the authors, the approach could potentially be generalized to other disease states and immunological phenotypes. In an earlier analysis of more than 450 of the donors, most TCR beta V segments were observed in productive rearrangements about 90% or about 30% of the time, broadly matching IMGT annotations. A later analysis found that TCR association rates varied across HLA loci, with DRB1 alleles showing the most associated TCRs and HLA-C alleles the fewest. In both the original and validation cohorts, the classifier was reported to diagnose cytomegalovirus status with high specificity and sensitivity.

Spanning cysteine to phenylalanine, the CDR3 consists of 15 amino acids. CDR3 DNA is the only sequence kept; it has 45 bases, read in frame from the first base. CDR1 is given as GTSNPN and CDR2 as SVGIG, both from the germline V gene (reference sequence). Trimming takes 2 bases from V and 4 bases from J, and the germline ends sit 12 bases apart. The chain is made from TRBV30 and TRBJ2-6; TRBD2 is a possible D gene, resting on 7 matching bases. The source material was PBMCs. The origin of this receptor is a female donor in good health and CMV-seronegative. Here the CDR3 is given as CAWSRGGDGANVLTF. The base sequence is TGTGCCTGGAGTAGGGGGGGGGACGGGGCCAACGTCCTGACTTTC.